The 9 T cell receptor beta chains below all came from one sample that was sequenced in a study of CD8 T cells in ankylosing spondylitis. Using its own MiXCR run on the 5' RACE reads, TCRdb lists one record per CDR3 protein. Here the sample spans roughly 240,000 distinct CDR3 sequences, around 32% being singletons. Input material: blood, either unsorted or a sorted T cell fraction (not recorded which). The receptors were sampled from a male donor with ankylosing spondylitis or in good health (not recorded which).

CDR3: CASIQARDPYTEAFF. The CDR3 DNA follows: TGTGCCAGCATTCAAGCCAGGGATCCCTACACTGAAGCTTTCTTT. V and J are TRBV12-3 or TRBV12-4 and TRBJ1-1; possibly TRBD1 for D (5 bases). This CDR3 region has 15 residues. V was pared by 7 bases and J by 3 bases, with 18 bases between.

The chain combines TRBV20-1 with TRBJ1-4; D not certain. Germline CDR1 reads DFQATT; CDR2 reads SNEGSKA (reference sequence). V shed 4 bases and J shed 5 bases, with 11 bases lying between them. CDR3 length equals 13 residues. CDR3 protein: CSATPLANEKLFF. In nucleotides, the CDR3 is TGCAGTGCTACTCCCTTGGCAAATGAAAAACTGTTTTTT.

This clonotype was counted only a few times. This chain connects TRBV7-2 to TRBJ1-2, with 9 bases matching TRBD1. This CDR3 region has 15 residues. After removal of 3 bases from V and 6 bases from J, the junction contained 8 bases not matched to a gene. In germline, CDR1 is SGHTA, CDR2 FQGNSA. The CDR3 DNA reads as TGTGCCAGCAGCTTGGGGGACAGGGTCTACAATGGCTACACCTTC. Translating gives CASSLGDRVYNGYTF.

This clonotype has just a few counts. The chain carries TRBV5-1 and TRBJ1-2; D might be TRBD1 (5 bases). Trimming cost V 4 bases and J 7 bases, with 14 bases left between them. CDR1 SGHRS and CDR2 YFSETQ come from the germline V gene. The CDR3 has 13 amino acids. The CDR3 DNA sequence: TGCGCCAGCAGCCTGAGAGTAGGGGTTGGCTACACCTTC. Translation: CASSLRVGVGYTF.

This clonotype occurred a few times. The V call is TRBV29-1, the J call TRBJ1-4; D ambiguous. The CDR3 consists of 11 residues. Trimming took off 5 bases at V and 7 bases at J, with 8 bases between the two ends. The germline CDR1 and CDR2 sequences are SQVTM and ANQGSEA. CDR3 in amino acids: CSVKFLEKLFF. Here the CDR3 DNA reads TGCAGCGTTAAGTTTCTTGAAAAACTGTTTTTT.

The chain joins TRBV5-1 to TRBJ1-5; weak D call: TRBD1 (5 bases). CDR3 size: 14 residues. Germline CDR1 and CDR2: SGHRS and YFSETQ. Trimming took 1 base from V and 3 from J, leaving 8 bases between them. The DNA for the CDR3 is TGCGCCAGCAGCTTGACGGGGCACAATCAGCCCCAGCATTTT. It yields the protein CASSLTGHNQPQHF.

The chain's CDR3 is CASRRHRGVNTEAFF. DNA for the CDR3: TGTGCCAGCAGACGTCACAGGGGGGTGAACACTGAAGCTTTCTTT. The V and J genes are TRBV12-3 or TRBV12-4 and TRBJ1-1; 8 positions agree with TRBD1. V shed 6 bases, J shed 0 bases, and the junction held 6 bases outside the gene matches. The CDR3 length is 15 residues.

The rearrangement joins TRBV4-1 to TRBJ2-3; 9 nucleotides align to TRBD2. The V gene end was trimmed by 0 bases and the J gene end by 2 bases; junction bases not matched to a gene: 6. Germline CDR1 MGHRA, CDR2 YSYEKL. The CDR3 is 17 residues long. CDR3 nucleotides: TGCGCCAGCAGCCAAGATGGGCTAGCGGGGTTCACAGATACGCAGTATTTT. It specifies CASSQDGLAGFTDTQYF.

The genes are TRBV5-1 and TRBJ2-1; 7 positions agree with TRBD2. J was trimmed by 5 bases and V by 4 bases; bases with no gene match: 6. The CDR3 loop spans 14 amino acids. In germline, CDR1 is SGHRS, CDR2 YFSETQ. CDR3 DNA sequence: TGCGCCAGCAGCACAGAGCGGGGCCACAATGAGCAGTTCTTC. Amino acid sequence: CASSTERGHNEQFF.